This is a list of T cell receptor beta chains from one sample in a study of T cell responses to AZD1222 COVID-19 vaccine. TCRdb's copy holds only in-frame clones and misses some; the assay was immunoSEQ multiplex PCR. The sample records approximately 140,000 clones, about 93% being singletons. The specimen comprised peripheral blood, sampled 28 days after the second AZD1222 dose. Receptors originate from an adult who received the AZD1222 COVID-19 vaccine. The CDR3 runs from the conserved cysteine through the conserved F or W. The order of the fields is J gene, D gene, V gene, clone size, CDR3 protein, CDR3 DNA. A D gene is named only where the DNA matches it firmly. Clone size is not always given. Where it is, it says once, few, many or a class for expanded clones.

TRBJ1-1,NA,TRBV4-1,NA,CASSRYRDTNTEAFF,TGCGCCAGCAGCCGATACAGGGATACTAACACTGAAGCTTTCTTT
TRBJ1-1,NA,TRBV27,NA,CASSVWGDTEAFF,TGTGCCAGCAGTGTGTGGGGGGACACTGAAGCTTTCTTT
TRBJ2-5,TRBD2,TRBV28,NA,CASSLQWLAGAETQYF,TGTGCCAGCAGTTTACAGTGGCTAGCGGGAGCGGAGACCCAGTACTTC
TRBJ1-1,NA,TRBV6-2/TRBV6-3,NA,CASSYSRTEAFF,TGTGCCAGCAGTTACTCACGCACTGAAGCTTTCTTT
TRBJ2-7,NA,TRBV5-1,few,CASSTSSPYEQYF,TGCGCCAGCTCCACGTCTAGCCCATACGAGCAGTACTTC
TRBJ2-7,NA,TRBV23-1,NA,CASSQSGKVSYEQYF,TGCGCCAGCAGTCAATCAGGAAAGGTCTCCTACGAGCAGTACTTC
TRBJ1-1,NA,TRBV10-3,NA,CASADPAMNTEAFF,TGTGCCTCCGCGGACCCCGCGATGAACACTGAAGCTTTCTTT
TRBJ2-2,NA,TRBV6-1,NA,CASSEQSGSGELFF,TGTGCCAGCAGTGAACAGTCAGGGTCCGGGGAGCTGTTTTTT
TRBJ2-1,NA,TRBV12-3/TRBV12-4,NA,CASSEGPRMSFF,TGTGCCAGCAGTGAGGGACCGCGGATGTCGTTCTTC
TRBJ1-2,TRBD1,TRBV29-1,NA,CSIRDRGLEGYTF,TGCAGCATCCGGGACAGGGGACTTGAGGGCTACACCTTC
TRBJ1-6,TRBD1,TRBV5-4,NA,CASSRDRAASYNSPLHF,TGTGCCAGCAGCCGGGACAGGGCGGCCTCCTATAATTCACCCCTCCACTTT
TRBJ1-5,TRBD1,TRBV5-8,few,CASRSRAGGGQPQHF,TGTGCCAGCAGGTCTAGAGCAGGGGGCGGACAGCCCCAGCATTTT
TRBJ1-1,NA,TRBV6-4,NA,CASSNGNTEAFF,TGTGCCAGCTCAAATGGGAACACTGAAGCTTTCTTT
TRBJ2-7,NA,TRBV19,NA,CASSMSRDLSYEQYF,TGTGCCAGTAGTATGAGTCGGGACCTCTCCTACGAGCAGTACTTC
TRBJ1-2,NA,TRBV7-8,NA,CASSVGRPDYGYTF,TGTGCCAGCAGCGTCGGTAGGCCTGACTATGGCTACACCTTC
TRBJ1-4,NA,TRBV6-5,NA,CASSTPGRTNEKLFF,TGTGCCAGCAGCACCCCGGGGCGAACAAATGAAAAACTGTTTTTT
TRBJ2-7,NA,TRBV4-2,few,CASSRNEQYF,TGTGCCAGCAGCCGCAACGAGCAGTACTTC
TRBJ2-1,NA,TRBV5-4,NA,CASSSSNSPEQFF,TGTGCCAGCAGCTCGTCCAATTCCCCAGAGCAGTTCTTC
TRBJ2-7,NA,TRBV5-5,once,CASVPWGEVGEQYF,TGTGCCAGCGTACCTTGGGGGGAGGTAGGCGAGCAGTACTTC
TRBJ1-1,NA,TRBV18,NA,CASSPFRGDTEAFF,TGTGCCAGCTCACCATTTCGGGGCGACACTGAAGCTTTCTTT
TRBJ1-1,NA,TRBV7-2,NA,CASSLEGGHTTEAFF,TGTGCCAGCAGCTTAGAGGGGGGACATACTACTGAAGCTTTCTTT
TRBJ2-1,TRBD2,TRBV6-4,NA,CASSDMGLAGYNEQFF,TGTGCCAGCAGTGACATGGGACTAGCGGGATACAATGAGCAGTTCTTC
TRBJ2-2,NA,TRBV9,NA,CASSESGDGELFF,TGTGCCAGCAGCGAATCAGGGGATGGGGAGCTGTTTTTT
TRBJ1-1,NA,TRBV12-5,NA,CASGLGQGNTEAFF,TGTGCTAGTGGTTTGGGGCAGGGCAACACTGAAGCTTTCTTT
TRBJ1-2,NA,TRBV12-3/TRBV12-4,NA,CASTNGGGYTF,TGTGCCAGCACCAATGGTGGGGGCTACACCTTC
TRBJ2-6,NA,TRBV5-5,NA,CASRNGPLLSGANVLTF,TGTGCCAGCAGAAATGGACCGCTCTTATCTGGGGCCAACGTCCTGACTTTC
TRBJ1-5,NA,TRBV6-1,NA,CASSELRSNQPQHF,TGTGCCAGCAGTGAACTACGGAGCAATCAGCCCCAGCATTTT
TRBJ2-4,NA,TRBV7-9,NA,CASSLGGDIQYF,TGTGCCAGCAGCTTGGGGGGAGACATTCAGTACTTC
TRBJ1-4,NA,TRBV4-1,NA,CASSQELPADGEKLFF,TGCGCCAGCAGCCAAGAGCTTCCCGCGGATGGGGAAAAACTGTTTTTT
TRBJ2-2,TRBD1,TRBV4-1,NA,CASSRVQGAGNTGELFF,TGCGCCAGCAGCCGTGTACAGGGGGCCGGGAACACCGGGGAGCTGTTTTTT
TRBJ1-6,NA,TRBV7-9,NA,CASSSRRVNDGSPLHF,TGTGCCAGCAGCTCACGTCGGGTGAATGATGGTTCACCCCTCCACTTT
TRBJ1-4,NA,TRBV21-1,NA,CASSKGSFGANEKLFF,TGTGCCAGCAGCAAGGGGAGCTTCGGGGCTAATGAAAAACTGTTTTTT
TRBJ1-5,NA,TRBV10-3,NA,CAISGGASNQPQHF,TGTGCCATCAGTGGAGGGGCTAGCAATCAGCCCCAGCATTTT
TRBJ1-4,TRBD1,TRBV6-6,NA,CASSYKTGGSEKLFF,TGTGCCAGCAGTTACAAGACAGGGGGCAGTGAAAAACTGTTTTTT
TRBJ2-5,NA,TRBV27,NA,CASSSRTVQETQYF,TGTGCCAGCAGTTCTCGGACAGTTCAAGAGACCCAGTACTTC
TRBJ1-6,NA,TRBV6-5,NA,CASSRTQGPALHF,TGTGCCAGCAGCCGAACTCAGGGTCCGGCCCTCCACTTT
TRBJ1-1,NA,TRBV7-9,NA,CASSPTFGTYTEAFF,TGTGCCAGCAGCCCTACATTTGGTACGTACACTGAAGCTTTCTTT
TRBJ2-5,NA,TRBV18,NA,CASSPGQSLIGTQYF,TGTGCCAGCTCACCGGGGCAGAGCCTTATCGGGACCCAGTACTTC
TRBJ2-1,TRBD2,TRBV12-5,NA,CASGISGTSGRPYNEQFF,TGTGCTAGTGGAATCTCTGGGACTAGCGGGAGACCTTACAATGAGCAGTTCTTC
TRBJ2-7,TRBD2,TRBV15,NA,CATSRVSSGSYEQYF,TGTGCCACCAGCAGAGTGTCTAGCGGTTCCTACGAGCAGTACTTC
TRBJ2-2,TRBD2,TRBV3-1/TRBV3-2,NA,CASSHLGVGLAGNTGELFF,TGTGCCAGCAGCCACCTAGGGGTAGGACTAGCGGGGAACACCGGGGAGCTGTTTTTT
TRBJ1-5,NA,TRBV18,NA,CASSPRLDQPQHF,TGTGCCAGCTCACCGAGGTTGGATCAGCCCCAGCATTTT
TRBJ1-1,NA,TRBV27,NA,CAPAGEVNTEAFF,TGTGCCCCTGCCGGGGAGGTGAACACTGAAGCTTTCTTT
TRBJ2-7,NA,TRBV19,NA,CASSPSLGPYEQYF,TGTGCCAGTAGTCCGTCCCTCGGTCCGTACGAGCAGTACTTC
TRBJ1-1,NA,TRBV7-8,NA,CASRPSQGSWTEAFF,TGTGCCAGCAGGCCATCCCAGGGTTCATGGACTGAAGCTTTCTTT
TRBJ2-3,NA,TRBV6-1,NA,CASSELQGTDTQYF,TGTGCCAGCAGTGAACTTCAGGGCACAGATACGCAGTATTTT
TRBJ1-4,NA,TRBV7-6,NA,CASSLGTISTNEKLFF,TGTGCCAGCAGCTTAGGGACGATTTCGACTAATGAAAAACTGTTTTTT
TRBJ2-7,TRBD1,TRBV19,NA,CARTTGGLSYEQYF,TGTGCCAGGACTACAGGGGGCCTCTCCTACGAGCAGTACTTC
TRBJ2-7,TRBD1,TRBV2,NA,CASTSGTGYYEQYF,TGTGCCAGCACCTCGGGGACAGGATACTACGAGCAGTACTTC
TRBJ1-1,NA,TRBV12-3/TRBV12-4,few,CASSPGGFGLAFF,TGTGCCAGCAGCCCTGGGGGGTTTGGTCTCGCTTTCTTT